The clone carrying this T cell receptor (beta chain) has a handful of counts. No antigen is known for it. It was with 60 Vbeta and 13 Jbeta primers that the PCR ran. Clones were sequenced by immunoSEQ multiplex PCR, and TCRdb holds only the in-frame ones, with some missing. The sample consists of about 130,000 clones, roughly 77% of them appearing once. These data originate in a study of cytomegalovirus exposure and HLA in healthy donors. Overall study context: An analysis done earlier identified 100 million to 140 million unique TCR beta sequences from around 180 million T cells. Regarding the study as a whole: 87-base-pair reads could not separate some V segments, including TRBV6-2 and TRBV6-3. Sequencing artifact likely explains a cluster of highly shared sequence variants. TCR beta sequences numbering some 17,000 were associated with HLA alleles at 0.05 false discovery rate in a later analysis.

This CDR3 is built from 14 residues. V was trimmed by 0 bases and J by 8 bases, leaving 14 bases between them. CDR1 SGHRS and CDR2 YFSETQ come from the germline V gene. The TCR sequence derives from a man between 25 and 39 years old in good health. What was sequenced was PBMCs. The V and J genes are TRBV5-1 and TRBJ1-2; D is uncertain. The CDR3 DNA reads TGCGCCAGCAGCTTGGAGACATCGGATGAGGGCTACACCTTC. Translated, it gives CASSLETSDEGYTF.